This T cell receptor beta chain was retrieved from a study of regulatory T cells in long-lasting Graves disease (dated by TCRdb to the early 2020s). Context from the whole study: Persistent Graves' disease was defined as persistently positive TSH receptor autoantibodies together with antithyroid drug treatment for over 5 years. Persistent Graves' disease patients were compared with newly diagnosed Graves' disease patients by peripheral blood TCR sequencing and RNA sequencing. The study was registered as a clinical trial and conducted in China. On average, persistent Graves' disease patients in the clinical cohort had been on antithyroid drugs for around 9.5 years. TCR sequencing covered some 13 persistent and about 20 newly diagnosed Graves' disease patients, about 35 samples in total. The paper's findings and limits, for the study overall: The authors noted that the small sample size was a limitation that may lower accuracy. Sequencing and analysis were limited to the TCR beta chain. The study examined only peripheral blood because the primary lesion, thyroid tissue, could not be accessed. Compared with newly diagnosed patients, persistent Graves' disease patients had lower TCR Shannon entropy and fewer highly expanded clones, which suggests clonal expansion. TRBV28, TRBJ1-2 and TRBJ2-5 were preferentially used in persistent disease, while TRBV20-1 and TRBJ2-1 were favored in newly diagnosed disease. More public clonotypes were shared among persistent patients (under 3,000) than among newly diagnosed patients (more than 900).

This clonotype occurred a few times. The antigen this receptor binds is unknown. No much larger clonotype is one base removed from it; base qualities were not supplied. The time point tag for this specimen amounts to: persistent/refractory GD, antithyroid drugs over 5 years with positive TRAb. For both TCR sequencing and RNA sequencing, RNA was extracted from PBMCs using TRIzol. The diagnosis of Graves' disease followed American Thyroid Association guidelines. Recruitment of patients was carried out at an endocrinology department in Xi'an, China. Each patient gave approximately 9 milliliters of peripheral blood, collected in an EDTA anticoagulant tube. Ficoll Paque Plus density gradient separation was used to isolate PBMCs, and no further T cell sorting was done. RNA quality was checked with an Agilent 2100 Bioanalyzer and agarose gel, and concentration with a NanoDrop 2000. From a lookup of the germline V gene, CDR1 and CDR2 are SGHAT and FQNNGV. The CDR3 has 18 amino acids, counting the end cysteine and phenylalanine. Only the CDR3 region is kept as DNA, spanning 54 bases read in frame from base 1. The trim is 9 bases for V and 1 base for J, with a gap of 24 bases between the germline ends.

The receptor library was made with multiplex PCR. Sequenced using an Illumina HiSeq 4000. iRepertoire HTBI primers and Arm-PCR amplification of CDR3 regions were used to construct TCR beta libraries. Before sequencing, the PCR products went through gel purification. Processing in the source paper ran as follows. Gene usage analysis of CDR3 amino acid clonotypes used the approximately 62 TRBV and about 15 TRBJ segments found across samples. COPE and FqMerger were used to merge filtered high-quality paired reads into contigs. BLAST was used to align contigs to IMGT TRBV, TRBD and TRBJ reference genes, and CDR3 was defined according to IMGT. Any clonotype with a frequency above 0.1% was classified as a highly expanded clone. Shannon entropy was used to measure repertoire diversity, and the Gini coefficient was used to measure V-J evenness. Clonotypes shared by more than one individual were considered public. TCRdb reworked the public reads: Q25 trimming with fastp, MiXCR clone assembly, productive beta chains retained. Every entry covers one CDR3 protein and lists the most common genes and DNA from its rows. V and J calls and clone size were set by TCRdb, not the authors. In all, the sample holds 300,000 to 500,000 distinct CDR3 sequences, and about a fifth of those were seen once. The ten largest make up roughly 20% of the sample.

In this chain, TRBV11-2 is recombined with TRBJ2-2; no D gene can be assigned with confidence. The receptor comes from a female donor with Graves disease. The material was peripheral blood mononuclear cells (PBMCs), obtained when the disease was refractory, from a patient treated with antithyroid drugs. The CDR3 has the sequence CASLSLSLKARNTGELFF. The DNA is TGTGCCAGTCTTTCCCTCTCGCTTAAGGCCCGGAACACCGGGGAGCTGTTTTTT.